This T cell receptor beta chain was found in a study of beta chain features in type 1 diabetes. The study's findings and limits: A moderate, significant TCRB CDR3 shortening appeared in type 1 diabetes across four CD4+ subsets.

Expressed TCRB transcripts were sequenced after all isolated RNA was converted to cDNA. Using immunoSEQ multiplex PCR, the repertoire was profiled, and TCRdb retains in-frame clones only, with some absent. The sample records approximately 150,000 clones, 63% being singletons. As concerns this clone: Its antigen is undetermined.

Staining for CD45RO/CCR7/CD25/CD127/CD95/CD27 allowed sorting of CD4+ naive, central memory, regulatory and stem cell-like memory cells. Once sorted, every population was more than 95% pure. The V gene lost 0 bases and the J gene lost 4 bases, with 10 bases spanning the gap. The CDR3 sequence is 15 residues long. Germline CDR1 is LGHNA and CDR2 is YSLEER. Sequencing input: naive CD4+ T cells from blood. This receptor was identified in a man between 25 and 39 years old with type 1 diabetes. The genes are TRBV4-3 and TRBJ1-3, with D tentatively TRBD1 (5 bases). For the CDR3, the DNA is TGCGCCAGCAGCCAAGAGAGACAGTACGGAAACACCATATATTTT. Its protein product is CASSQERQYGNTIYF.